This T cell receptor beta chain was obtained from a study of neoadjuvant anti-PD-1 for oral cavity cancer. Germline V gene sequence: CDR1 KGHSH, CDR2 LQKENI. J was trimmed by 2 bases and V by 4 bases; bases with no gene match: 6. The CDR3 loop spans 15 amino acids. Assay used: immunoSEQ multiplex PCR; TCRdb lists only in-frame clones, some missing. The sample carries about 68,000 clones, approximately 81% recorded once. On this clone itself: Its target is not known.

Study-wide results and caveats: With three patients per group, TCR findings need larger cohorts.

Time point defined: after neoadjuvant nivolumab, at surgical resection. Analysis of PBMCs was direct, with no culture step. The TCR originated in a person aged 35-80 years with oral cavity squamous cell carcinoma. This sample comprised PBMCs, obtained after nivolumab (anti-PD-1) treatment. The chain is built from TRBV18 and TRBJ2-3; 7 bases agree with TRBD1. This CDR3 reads CASSLLGQNTDTQYF. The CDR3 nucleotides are TGTGCCAGCTCACTCCTGGGACAGAACACAGATACGCAGTATTTT.